These 31 T cell receptor beta chains were all obtained from the same sample, sequenced in a study of T cells in localized non-small cell lung cancer. Some clones are missing from TCRdb's copy, which holds only in-frame ones; the method was immunoSEQ multiplex PCR. This table holds about 78,000 clones, around four fifths found once. Sequenced here: peripheral blood, sampled before any cancer treatment. These receptors were collected from a man aged 40 to 70 with stage I lung adenocarcinoma.

The rearrangement joins TRBV5-8 to TRBJ2-1, with TRBD2 identical over 8 bases. CDR1 SGHTS and CDR2 YDEGEE come from the germline V gene. This CDR3 region has 15 residues. V lost 0 bases, J lost 7 bases, and 6 bases stayed unmatched. The CDR3 bases are TGTGCCAGCAGCTTGGGGGTCGTAGCGGGGAATGAGCAGTTCTTC. The encoded protein is CASSLGVVAGNEQFF.

The chain recombines TRBV6-5 with TRBJ2-7; D remains unclear. Between the trimmed V and J ends, which lost 6 bases and 4 bases, there was a span of 10 bases. Germline values: CDR1 MNHEY, CDR2 SVGAGI. The CDR3 length is 12 residues. CDR3 coding DNA: TGTGCCAGCAGCGACCTTGGTTACGAGCAGTACTTC. Residues: CASSDLGYEQYF.

This chain uses TRBV7-6 with TRBJ1-1; D is unresolved. This CDR3 comprises 13 residues. V dropped 0 bases and J dropped 4 bases, with 6 bases sitting between them. From germline, CDR1 is SGHVS and CDR2 FNYEAQ. CDR3 amino acids: CASSLATGTEAFF. The DNA of the CDR3 is TGTGCCAGCAGCTTAGCAACGGGCACTGAAGCTTTCTTT.

CDR3 loop: CASSPLELNYGYTF. Written as DNA, the CDR3 is TGTGCCAGCAGCCCGCTAGAACTTAACTATGGCTACACCTTC. The V and J genes are TRBV7-9 and TRBJ1-2; D uncertain. Germline V gene data show CDR1 as SEHNR and CDR2 as FQNEAQ (reference sequence). V was cut by 5 bases and J by 1 base, with 11 bases left in between. The CDR3 runs to 14 residues.

The rearrangement links TRBV6-5 to TRBJ1-1, with D possibly being TRBD1 (6 bases). CDR3 length: 14 residues. The germline gives CDR1 MNHEY, CDR2 SVGAGI. Trimming took 7 bases from V and 10 from J, leaving 22 bases between them. In DNA, the CDR3 is TGTGCCAGCAATCGGGACATGTGGAGCAAGGGAGCTTTCTTT. Translation gives CASNRDMWSKGAFF.

J is TRBJ1-4 and V is TRBV6-1, with 8 bases lining up with TRBD1. The CDR3 has 15 residues. From germline, CDR1 is MNHNS and CDR2 SASEGT. Trimming at V came to 5 bases and at J to 2 bases, leaving 4 bases not matched to a gene. This CDR3 reads CASSPTGATNEKLFF. In nucleotides, the CDR3 is TGTGCCAGCAGTCCGACAGGGGCTACTAATGAAAAACTGTTTTTT.

The chain is built from TRBV6-1 and TRBJ2-7; tentatively, D is TRBD2 (6 bases). V was trimmed by 6 bases and J by 2 bases, leaving 11 bases between them. Germline V CDR1 and CDR2: MNHNS, SASEGT. The CDR3 has 13 residues. As DNA, the CDR3 is TGTGCCAGCAGGGAGGGGAGTCCCTACGAGCAGTACTTC. Translation gives CASREGSPYEQYF.

V is TRBV5-6 and J is TRBJ2-2; D is unclear. The CDR3 loop spans 14 amino acids. Germline assignment: CDR1 SGHDT and CDR2 YYEEEE. V was clipped by 5 bases and J by 6 bases, with 14 bases between them. This CDR3 is CASRHWARAGELFF. The CDR3 DNA sequence: TGTGCCAGCAGACACTGGGCCCGGGCCGGGGAGCTGTTTTTT.

The sample holds one count of this clone. The rearrangement uses TRBV28 and TRBJ2-5, with 9 bases aligning to TRBD1. Trimming removed 2 bases from V and 5 bases from J; junction bases left unmatched: 6. Germline CDR1 MDHEN, CDR2 SYDVKM. The CDR3 is 15 amino acids. The CDR3 coding sequence is TGTGCCAGCAGTTTAGACAGGGGGATAGGGGAGACCCAGTACTTC. This translates into CASSLDRGIGETQYF.

This sequence joins TRBV7-8 and TRBJ1-5; unclear D gene. The germline V gene encodes CDR1 SGHVS and CDR2 FQNEAQ. The CDR3 has 17 amino acids. V was trimmed by 0 bases and J by 0 bases, leaving 12 bases between them. CDR3 region: CASSLASPSYSNQPQHF. CDR3 nucleotide sequence: TGTGCCAGCAGCTTAGCGAGTCCCTCGTATAGCAATCAGCCCCAGCATTTT.

This clone was found once. The chain has TRBV5-6 and TRBJ2-5, with D unresolved. V gave up 3 bases and J gave up 1 base, with 10 bases separating them. CDR1 is SGHDT and CDR2 is YYEEEE in the germline V gene. CDR3 length equals 14 residues. The CDR3 DNA reads TGTGCCAGCAGCTCCTGGTGGGGCCAAGAGACCCAGTACTTC. Translation: CASSSWWGQETQYF.

The rearrangement links TRBV5-5 to TRBJ2-1; maybe TRBD2 (6 bases). In germline, CDR1 is SGHKS, CDR2 YYEKEE (reference sequence). The V end lost 7 bases, the J end lost 6 bases, and 11 bases lay between the germline ends. The CDR3 extends over 12 amino acids. CDR3 protein: CASGREFNEQFF. CDR3 sequence (DNA): TGTGCCAGCGGTCGGGAGTTCAATGAGCAGTTCTTC.

This chain's CDR3 is CASTPRGASGTGELFF. The CDR3 DNA reads as TGTGCCAGCACCCCGCGGGGTGCCTCTGGAACCGGGGAGCTGTTTTTT. This chain uses TRBV7-8 with TRBJ2-2; a possible D gene is TRBD2 (6 bases). This CDR3 has 16 amino acids. Trimming shortened V by 7 bases and J by 5 bases, and 20 bases separated the two germline ends. From germline, CDR1 is SGHVS and CDR2 FQNEAQ. The variable domain in full, with the rest retrieved from reference TRBV7-8 and TRBJ2-2, is GAGVSQSPRYKVAKRGQDVALRCDPISGHVSLFWYQQALGQGPEFLTYFQNEAQLDKSGLPSDRFFAERPEGSVSTLKIQRTQQEDSAVYLCASTPRGASGTGELFFGEGSRLTVL.

The table lists this clone with a few counts. This chain joins TRBV29-1 and TRBJ2-2; D not certain. V was trimmed by 2 bases and J by 6 bases, leaving 7 bases between them. This CDR3 has 12 residues. Germline CDR1 and CDR2: SQVTM and ANQGSEA. Here the CDR3 DNA reads TGCAGCGTTGAAAGGGATGCCGGGGAGCTGTTTTTT. Its translation is CSVERDAGELFF.

The V gene is TRBV5-8, the J gene TRBJ2-5; TRBD1 aligns across 8 bases. The CDR3 totals 15 residues. V trimming: 0 bases; J trimming: 6 bases; junction bases outside the gene matches: 7. CDR1 and CDR2 from the germline V gene are SGHTS and YDEGEE. As DNA, the CDR3 is TGTGCCAGCAGCTTGGTTTCAGGGGGCGGGAAGACCCAGTACTTC. Protein: CASSLVSGGGKTQYF.

The CDR3 DNA is TGTGCCAGCAGTCTCACAGGGCAAACCAATCAGCCCCAGCATTTT. It specifies CASSLTGQTNQPQHF. The chain employs TRBV6-1 and TRBJ1-5; tentatively, D is TRBD1 (6 bases). The CDR3 contains 15 residues. V shed 5 bases and J shed 3 bases, with 14 bases lying between them. Germline CDR1 and CDR2: MNHNS and SASEGT.

The J gene is TRBJ2-4, the V gene TRBV4-1; D remains ambiguous. Germline CDR1 is MGHRA and CDR2 is YSYEKL. V was pared by 0 bases and J by 11 bases, with 20 bases between. The CDR3 length is 16 residues. CDR3 bases: TGCGCCAGCAGCCAAGATTGGCCAGACAAGGTGGCCCTTCAGTACTTC. It codes for CASSQDWPDKVALQYF.

This clone has just one count. This sequence joins TRBV5-4 and TRBJ1-2; D uncertain. The germline gives CDR1 SGHNT, CDR2 YYREEE (reference sequence). The CDR3 spans 13 residues. The germline V and J ends were trimmed by 1 base and 8 bases, with 12 bases remaining between them. CDR3 coding DNA: TGTGCCAGCAGCTTGTATGATTCCATCGGCTACACCTTC. Its translation is CASSLYDSIGYTF.

This sequence joins TRBV5-1 and TRBJ1-3, with 7 bases matching TRBD1. CDR1 SGHRS and CDR2 YFSETQ come from the germline V gene. This CDR3 has 16 residues. V lost 4 bases and J lost 4; bases outside the gene matches: 11. The CDR3 coding sequence is TGCGCCAGCAGCCGTGACAGGGCGCGGATCGGAAACACCATATATTTT. As protein: CASSRDRARIGNTIYF. Full variable domain (missing parts from reference TRBV5-1 and TRBJ1-3): KAGVTQTPRYLIKTRGQQVTLSCSPISGHRSVSWYQQTPGQGLQFLFEYFSETQRNKGNFPGRFSGRQFSNSRSEMNVSTLELGDSALYLCASSRDRARIGNTIYFGEGSWLTVV.

The chain uses TRBV4-1 and TRBJ1-3; weak D call: TRBD1 (5 bases). The CDR3 is 15 residues long. V gave up 1 base and J gave up 1 base, with 8 bases separating them. Germline CDR1 and CDR2: MGHRA and YSYEKL. CDR3 loop: CASSQGRGSGNTIYF. The CDR3 DNA reads as TGCGCCAGCAGCCAAGGTAGGGGATCTGGAAACACCATATATTTT.

The V call is TRBV5-1, the J call TRBJ1-4, with D maybe TRBD1 (5 bases). CDR1 is SGHRS, CDR2 YFSETQ, per germline. This CDR3 is 18 amino acids long. The V end was cut by 4 bases, the J end by 10 bases, with 29 bases between. The CDR3 reads CASSREAGTGPTNGKLFF. The CDR3 region has the DNA TGCGCCAGCAGCCGCGAGGCAGGGACCGGGCCTACAAACGGAAAACTGTTTTTT.

This clone was detected once. The genes are TRBV11-2 and TRBJ1-3; D is unresolved. Trimming removed 1 base at V and 4 bases at J, with 17 bases between. Germline V gene data show CDR1 as SGHAT and CDR2 as FQNNGV. The CDR3 is made up of 17 amino acids. This CDR3 is CASSLVGWIFGGNTIYF. CDR3 nucleotides: TGTGCCAGCAGCTTAGTCGGGTGGATCTTTGGGGGAAACACCATATATTTT.

The chain links TRBV5-1 to TRBJ2-7; D may be TRBD1 (7 bases). The V gene's germline CDR1 is SGHRS and CDR2 YFSETQ. Trimming shortened V by 0 bases and J by 3 bases, and 13 bases separated the two germline ends. The CDR3 extends over 15 amino acids. In DNA form, the CDR3 reads TGCGCCAGCAGCTTGGTCGGAGGGGGCAGCTACGAGCAGTACTTC. This codes for CASSLVGGGSYEQYF.

The chain joins TRBV19 to TRBJ1-5; TRBD1 matches 7 bases. The ends lost 4 bases at V and 4 bases at J; junction bases unmatched: 13. Germline assignment: CDR1 LNHDA and CDR2 SQIVND (reference sequence). This CDR3 contains 17 residues. The DNA for the CDR3 is TGTGCCAGTAGTACTCCTCGGCAGGGGGGGAAAAATCAGCCCCAGCATTTT. This codes for CASSTPRQGGKNQPQHF.

The chain is built from TRBV6-5 and TRBJ1-5; no definite D call. The CDR3 has 13 residues. Trimming removed 2 bases at V and 4 bases at J, with 6 bases between. The germline gives CDR1 MNHEY, CDR2 SVGAGI. The CDR3 DNA reads TGTGCCAGCAGTTACGACAAAAATCAGCCCCAGCATTTT. Its protein product is CASSYDKNQPQHF.

V is TRBV19 and J is TRBJ1-3; D gene ambiguous. The CDR3 is made up of 15 amino acids. The germline V gene has CDR1 LNHDA and CDR2 SQIVND (reference sequence). V was pared by 4 bases and J by 0 bases, with 10 bases between. CDR3 loop: CASSTTVSSGNTIYF. The CDR3 DNA reads TGTGCCAGTAGTACAACAGTCAGCTCTGGAAACACCATATATTTT.

The chain is built from TRBV19 and TRBJ1-2; 7 bases map to TRBD1. The CDR3 loop spans 16 amino acids. The trim removed 1 base at V and 1 base at J, leaving 6 bases unmatched. Per the germline V gene, CDR1 is LNHDA and CDR2 is SQIVND (reference sequence). The CDR3: CASSIGGQTFNYGYTF. CDR3 in DNA: TGTGCCAGTAGTATAGGGGGACAGACATTTAACTATGGCTACACCTTC. Full variable domain (missing parts from reference TRBV19 and TRBJ1-2): DGGITQSPKYLFRKEGQNVTLSCEQNLNHDAMYWYRQDPGQGLRLIYYSQIVNDFQKGDIAEGYSVSREKKESFPLTVTSAQKNPTAFYLCASSIGGQTFNYGYTFGSGTRLTVV.

V and J are TRBV7-9 and TRBJ2-1; maybe TRBD1 (5 bases). Germline V gene lookup returns CDR1 SEHNR and CDR2 FQNEAQ (reference sequence). Trimming left V 5 bases short and J 8 bases short, with 10 bases between. The CDR3 sequence is 12 residues long. In DNA form, the CDR3 reads TGTGCCAGCAGCCCGCAAGGGGATGAGCAGTTCTTC. Translating gives CASSPQGDEQFF.

This rearrangement joins TRBV7-2 to TRBJ2-5; tentatively, D is TRBD1 (6 bases). Germline CDR1 and CDR2: SGHTA and FQGNSA. V lost 3 bases, J lost 5 bases, and 19 bases lay in between. The CDR3 runs 16 residues. DNA for the CDR3: TGTGCCAGCAGCTTTTACGGGACAAGTTGGAAGGAGACCCAGTACTTC. It codes for CASSFYGTSWKETQYF.

This clone was observed a single time. The chain is built from TRBV28 and TRBJ1-2; D is unclear. This CDR3 contains 13 residues. Trimming pared 7 bases from V and 8 bases from J, leaving 17 bases between. The germline V gene has CDR1 MDHEN and CDR2 SYDVKM. As DNA, the CDR3 is TGTGCCAGCACAGCTGAACCAATACCAGGCTACACCTTC. Translating gives CASTAEPIPGYTF.

The genes are TRBV28 and TRBJ2-1, with D unclear. This CDR3 is 13 amino acids long. Trimming stripped 3 bases from V and 8 bases from J, with 11 bases between. Germline loops: CDR1 MDHEN, CDR2 SYDVKM. CDR3 sequence reads: CASSFGVSDEQFF. CDR3 sequence (DNA): TGTGCCAGCAGTTTTGGAGTCTCGGATGAGCAGTTCTTC.